Included here is one T cell receptor (beta chain) sequence, with context. The target antigen is unknown. 60 Vbeta and 13 Jbeta primers were used in PCR. The table came from immunoSEQ multiplex PCR; TCRdb's copy has only in-frame clones and leaves some out. The data hold 130,000 to 150,000 clones, with over 65% observed a single time. Germline V gives CDR1 SNHLY, CDR2 FYNNEI. This CDR3 comprises 11 residues. V gave up 5 bases and J gave up 9 bases, with 8 bases separating them. The sample comes from a study of cytomegalovirus exposure and HLA in healthy donors. Turning to the study itself: Earlier, 110 million or so unique TCR beta sequences were recovered from approximately 200 million T cells by an analysis. Early released data had 80 million or so unique TCRs, all coming from HLA-typed donors. Notes on the study in general: A classifier reportedly called cytomegalovirus status with high sensitivity and specificity.

The sequence came from a young man in good health and CMV-seropositive. V is TRBV2 and J is TRBJ2-1; D remains unclear. Material: PBMCs. The DNA for the CDR3 is TGTGCCAGCAGTATTAGAATTGAGCAGTTCTTC. Protein: CASSIRIEQFF.